The 14 T cell receptor beta chains given below trace back to one sample, sequenced in a study of blood T cell repertoires in COVID-19. The data were produced by immunoSEQ multiplex PCR, yet TCRdb's version contains in-frame clones alone and is incomplete. The sample shows roughly 190,000 clones, around nine tenths of them seen only once. Sequencing was done on a sample of peripheral blood. Receptors originate from a man aged 65 to 79 with acute or convalescent COVID-19.

This chain uses TRBV13 with TRBJ1-3; D perhaps matches TRBD1 (5 bases). The germline V gene encodes CDR1 PRHDT and CDR2 FYEKMQ (reference sequence). Trimming removed 5 bases at V and 0 bases at J, with 8 bases between. The CDR3 consists of 14 residues. The CDR3 DNA follows: TGTGCCAGCAGCCAAGGGGTCTCTGGAAACACCATATATTTT. Amino acid sequence: CASSQGVSGNTIYF. Full variable domain (outside the CDR3, taken from reference TRBV13 and TRBJ1-3): AAGVIQSPRHLIKEKRETATLKCYPIPRHDTVYWYQQGPGQDPQFLISFYEKMQSDKGSIPDRFSAQQFSDYHSELNMSSLELGDSALYFCASSQGVSGNTIYFGEGSWLTVV.

This clone appeared a single time. The genes are TRBV6-5 and TRBJ2-5; D is possibly TRBD1 (5 bases). The CDR3 is 16 residues long. V lost 2 bases, J lost 1 base, and 14 bases lay in between. The germline V gene encodes CDR1 MNHEY and CDR2 SVGAGI. DNA of the CDR3: TGTGCCAGCAGTTACAGGTGGGAAGGGGCCCAAGAGACCCAGTACTTC. Protein product: CASSYRWEGAQETQYF.

The chain carries TRBV5-1 and TRBJ1-6; D is ambiguous. Trimming shortened V by 1 base and J by 9 bases, and 8 bases separated the two germline ends. The CDR3 is 13 amino acids. CDR1 and CDR2 (germline): SGHRS, YFSETQ. The DNA of the CDR3 is TGCGCCAGCAGCTTGTTATCGGGTTCACCCCTCCACTTT. Translated: CASSLLSGSPLHF.

This clone was recorded only once. The genes are TRBV28 and TRBJ2-5; TRBD2 might be the D (6 bases). Trimming cost V 8 bases and J 4 bases, with 20 bases left between them. Per germline, CDR1 MDHEN and CDR2 SYDVKM. The CDR3 length is 15 residues. The CDR3 sequence is CASDAPGLTGETQYF. The DNA for the CDR3 is TGTGCCAGCGACGCTCCGGGACTCACGGGAGAGACCCAGTACTTC.

The CDR3 sequence is CASSLYGGSPILFAFF. DNA of the CDR3: TGTGCCAGCAGTTTATATGGGGGGTCCCCTATATTGTTCGCTTTCTTT. J is TRBJ1-1 and V is TRBV28, with D possibly TRBD1 on 5 matching bases. V was cut by 1 base and J by 11 bases, with 23 bases left in between. This CDR3 has 16 amino acids. CDR1 and CDR2 (germline): MDHEN, SYDVKM.

V and J are TRBV7-2 and TRBJ1-2; 7 bases agree with TRBD1. The junction had 5 bases not matched to a gene; V was cut back by 3 bases and J by 10 bases. The length of the CDR3 is 12 residues. Per the germline V gene, CDR1 is SGHTA and CDR2 is FQGNSA. In DNA, the CDR3 is TGTGCCAGCAGCTTCCGGGACAGTTACTACACCTTC. Protein sequence: CASSFRDSYYTF.

The chain uses TRBV27 and TRBJ1-2, with 8 nucleotides matching TRBD1. This CDR3 spans 15 amino acids. Germline V gene lookup returns CDR1 MNHEY and CDR2 SMNVEV (reference sequence). V was clipped by 8 bases and J by 4 bases; unmatched bases: 12. The CDR3 is CASVGQGKGLYGYTF. The CDR3 DNA sequence: TGTGCCAGCGTCGGACAGGGAAAGGGACTCTATGGCTACACCTTC.

The V call is TRBV5-1, the J call TRBJ2-7; TRBD1 matches 7 bases. This CDR3 is 15 amino acids long. Trimming took 2 bases from V and 6 from J; bases not matched to a gene: 11. Germline V gene sequence: CDR1 SGHRS, CDR2 YFSETQ. CDR3 sequence (DNA): TGCGCCAGCAGCTTCTCGGGACAGTCCTTCCGCGAGCAGTACTTC. It is translated as CASSFSGQSFREQYF.

This clone was recorded only once. The chain couples TRBV9 to TRBJ1-2; D is possibly TRBD1 (6 bases). This CDR3 has 16 residues. Trimming took 0 bases from V and 4 from J, leaving 16 bases between them. The germline gives CDR1 SGDLS, CDR2 YYNGEE. CDR3 amino acids: CASSVEPWGGSYGYTF. The CDR3 DNA reads TGTGCCAGCAGCGTAGAACCCTGGGGGGGCAGCTATGGCTACACCTTC.

This chain uses TRBV6-5 with TRBJ1-2, with D possibly matching TRBD1 (5 bases). The CDR3 contains 16 residues. Germline V CDR1 and CDR2: MNHEY, SVGAGI. Trimming left V 1 base short and J 6 bases short, with 18 bases between. DNA of the CDR3: TGTGCCAGCAGTTACTTTTCGTTACAGGCCTTGAATGGCTACACCTTC. It translates to CASSYFSLQALNGYTF.

The table lists this clone with a count of one. This same CDR3 is encoded by further DNA sequences in the sample. The chain uses TRBV7-3 and TRBJ2-1; D may be TRBD2 (7 bases). The V and J ends lost 3 bases and 4 bases respectively, with 10 bases between them. This CDR3 is built from 14 residues. Germline lookup yields CDR1 SGHTA and CDR2 FQGTGA. The CDR3 DNA reads as TGTGCCAGCAGCTTGGGAGGGGGGTACAATGAGCAGTTCTTC. Amino acid sequence: CASSLGGGYNEQFF.

The rearrangement links TRBV7-9 to TRBJ1-1; no clear D. The CDR3 is 13 residues long. Germline V lookup: CDR1 SEHNR, CDR2 FQNEAQ (reference sequence). V lost 5 bases to trimming and J lost 0 bases, with 7 bases between them. The chain's CDR3 is CASSLPLNTEAFF. The CDR3, as DNA: TGTGCCAGCAGCCTCCCTTTGAACACTGAAGCTTTCTTT.

This chain links TRBV18 with TRBJ2-2; the match to TRBD1 covers 8 bases. Germline V gives CDR1 KGHSH, CDR2 LQKENI. The CDR3 is 16 residues long. The junction had 10 bases not matched to a gene; V was cut back by 3 bases and J by 7 bases. This chain's CDR3 is CASSPGTGRESGELFF. The CDR3 DNA reads TGTGCCAGCTCACCTGGGACAGGTCGGGAGAGCGGGGAGCTGTTTTTT.

The chain's CDR3 is CASKGHNEKLFF. CDR3 in DNA: TGTGCCAGCAAGGGACATAATGAAAAACTGTTTTTT. This chain joins TRBV6-4 and TRBJ1-4; perhaps TRBD1 as D (6 bases). Germline V gene sequence: CDR1 MRHNA, CDR2 SNTAGT. V lost 7 bases to trimming and J lost 4 bases, with 7 bases between them. CDR3 length: 12 residues.